The subject of this entry is one TCR beta chain. The sample comes from a study of blood T cell repertoires in COVID-19. Per the germline V gene, CDR1 is MNHEY and CDR2 is SVGAGI. The V gene end was trimmed by 7 bases and the J gene end by 0 bases; junction bases not matched to a gene: 7. This CDR3 is 15 amino acids long. Clones were read by immunoSEQ multiplex PCR, and TCRdb kept only the in-frame ones, dropping some. Here the sample spans 300,000 to 350,000 clones, roughly 91% being singletons. Sequenced: PBMCs or T cells enriched from blood (not recorded which). This receptor was obtained from a woman in her 30s who had recovered from COVID-19. The V gene is TRBV6-5, the J gene TRBJ1-2; 8 nucleotides align to TRBD1. CDR3 loop: CASTRDRQANYGYTF. CDR3 bases: TGTGCCAGCACCCGGGACAGGCAAGCTAACTATGGCTACACCTTC.